The next 29 T cell receptor beta chains were all read from a single sample in a study of shared clonotypes between healthy human individuals. Some clones are missing from TCRdb's copy, which holds only in-frame ones; the method was immunoSEQ multiplex PCR. The sample contains 2.3 million or so clones, approximately 95% of which appear only once. The sequenced sample was naive CD4+ T cells from PBMCs. The subset: CD45RA+ positively selected. The receptors derive from a man between 18 and 35 years old in good health. Some clones in this sample may be carry-over from other donors' samples.

V usage is TRBV4-2 and J usage is TRBJ2-5; 7 bases line up with TRBD2. Per germline, CDR1 LGHNA and CDR2 YNFKEQ. CDR3 length: 18 residues. V dropped 1 base and J dropped 2; count of bases not matched to a gene: 13. The DNA of the CDR3 is TGTGCCAGCAGCCAAGTCGGCTCGGCGGGACTATTACAAGAGACCCAGTACTTC. Amino acids: CASSQVGSAGLLQETQYF.

V is TRBV7-6 and J is TRBJ2-5, with 7 bases identical to TRBD1. Trimming removed 4 bases from V and 0 bases from J; junction bases left unmatched: 23. There are 21 residues in the CDR3. Germline V gene sequence: CDR1 SGHVS, CDR2 FNYEAQ. This chain's CDR3 is CASSSSTKPPGTAKYQETQYF. The CDR3 nucleotides read TGTGCCAGCAGCTCCTCAACAAAACCTCCAGGGACAGCGAAGTACCAAGAGACCCAGTACTTC. Combining the CDR3 with reference TRBV7-6 and TRBJ2-5 gives the whole variable domain GAGVSQSPRYKVTKRGQDVALRCDPISGHVSLYWYRQALGQGPEFLTYFNYEAQQDKSGLPNDRFSAERPEGSISTLTIQRTEQRDSAMYRCASSSSTKPPGTAKYQETQYFGPGTRLLVL.

V gene TRBV29-1 combines with J gene TRBJ1-2; 7 nucleotides align to TRBD1. Looked up from germline, CDR1 is SQVTM and CDR2 is ANQGSEA. The junction had 6 bases not matched to a gene; V was cut back by 4 bases and J by 7 bases. The length of the CDR3 is 12 residues. Written as DNA, the CDR3 is TGCAGCGTTGTGGGGACAGCTGGTGGCTACACCTTC. It codes for CSVVGTAGGYTF.

The chain employs TRBV27 and TRBJ2-7, with 12 bases aligning to TRBD2. The CDR3 covers 15 residues. Germline CDR1 is MNHEY and CDR2 is SMNVEV (reference sequence). After removal of 5 bases from V and 3 bases from J, the junction contained 5 bases not matched to a gene. As DNA, the CDR3 is TGTGCCAGCAGTCCCGGACTAGCGGGAATCTACGAGCAGTACTTC. Residues: CASSPGLAGIYEQYF.

V gene TRBV19 combines with J gene TRBJ2-1; TRBD1 matches 7 bases. The CDR3 spans 13 residues. V lost 5 bases and J lost 9; bases outside the gene matches: 7. CDR1 and CDR2 from the germline V gene are LNHDA and SQIVND (reference sequence). CDR3 region: CASSATNRGEQFF. The CDR3 nucleotides read TGTGCCAGTAGTGCGACCAACAGGGGTGAGCAGTTCTTC.

The chain couples TRBV28 to TRBJ2-7, with 7 nucleotides matching TRBD1. Trimming took 6 bases from V and 2 from J; bases not matched to a gene: 7. The CDR3 has 14 amino acids. Germline CDR1 MDHEN, CDR2 SYDVKM. The DNA for the CDR3 is TGTGCCAGCAGGATCACGGGACAGACCTACGAGCAGTACTTC. Translating it yields CASRITGQTYEQYF.

The sample holds one count of this clone. V is TRBV19 and J is TRBJ1-4, with D possibly TRBD1 on 6 matching bases. Germline V gene sequence: CDR1 LNHDA, CDR2 SQIVND (reference sequence). The ends were cut back, 6 bases at V and 0 bases at J, with 11 bases in the middle. The CDR3 length is 15 residues. The CDR3 here is CASRAPGATNEKLFF. The CDR3 coding sequence is TGTGCCAGTAGGGCTCCAGGGGCAACTAATGAAAAACTGTTTTTT.

This clone was seen just once. The rearrangement links TRBV19 to TRBJ2-1; 12 bases match TRBD2. Germline CDR1 reads LNHDA; CDR2 reads SQIVND (reference sequence). V shed 7 bases and J 8 bases; nucleotides not matched to a gene: 6. This CDR3 has 14 amino acids. CDR3 region: CASTSGRAVDEQFF. Here the CDR3 DNA reads TGTGCCAGTACTAGCGGGAGGGCCGTGGATGAGCAGTTCTTC.

A word on this clone: Other DNA sequences from this sample encode an identical CDR3 as well. The chain carries TRBV7-3 and TRBJ2-1; 10 nucleotides agree with TRBD2. The CDR3 covers 15 residues. Germline V lookup: CDR1 SGHTA, CDR2 FQGTGA. Trimming cost V 5 bases and J 3 bases; bases outside gene matches: 4. The CDR3 region has the DNA TGTGCCAGCAGCCTCCGGACTAGCGGCTACAATGAGCAGTTCTTC. It translates to CASSLRTSGYNEQFF. Full variable domain (remainder filled in from reference TRBV7-3 and TRBJ2-1): GAGVSQTPSNKVTEKGKYVELRCDPISGHTALYWYRQSLGQGPEFLIYFQGTGAADDSGLPNDRFFAVRPEGSVSTLKIQRTERGDSAVYLCASSLRTSGYNEQFFGPGTRLTVL.

This chain joins TRBV4-3 and TRBJ2-7; 10 bases match TRBD1. Trimming removed 3 bases from V and 2 bases from J; junction bases left unmatched: 10. Germline lookup yields CDR1 LGHNA and CDR2 YSLEER. The CDR3 contains 17 residues. In DNA form, the CDR3 reads TGCGCCAGCAGCCACCTCAGGGGGGGACAGGGGACCTACGAGCAGTACTTC. The encoded protein is CASSHLRGGQGTYEQYF.

The J gene is TRBJ2-2, the V gene TRBV10-1; D remains ambiguous. Trimming took off 5 bases at V and 0 bases at J, with 7 bases between the two ends. This CDR3 region has 14 residues. Per germline, CDR1 WNHNN and CDR2 SYGVQD (reference sequence). The CDR3 reads CASSPQANTGELFF. In DNA, the CDR3 is TGCGCCAGCAGTCCTCAGGCGAACACCGGGGAGCTGTTTTTT.

This clone was detected a few times. The rearrangement links TRBV2 to TRBJ1-1, with 7 bases matching TRBD1. The CDR3 runs to 15 residues. The V segment lost 7 bases and the J segment 0 bases; nucleotides outside the gene matches: 8. Germline CDR1 is SNHLY and CDR2 is FYNNEI. CDR3 coding DNA: TGTGCCAGCAAAGGGACAGTCGGCATGAACACTGAAGCTTTCTTT. Its translation: CASKGTVGMNTEAFF.

The chain combines TRBV19 with TRBJ2-7; D possibly corresponds to TRBD2 (5 bases). This CDR3 has 15 residues. Germline V CDR1 and CDR2: LNHDA, SQIVND (reference sequence). Trimming took off 6 bases at V and 4 bases at J, with 19 bases between the two ends. The CDR3 DNA reads TGTGCCAGTAGCCCTGGATGGGGAGCCTCTTACGAGCAGTACTTC. Amino acid sequence: CASSPGWGASYEQYF.

The V and J genes are TRBV11-3 and TRBJ2-2, with D hard to call. The CDR3 covers 14 residues. CDR1 and CDR2 from the germline V gene are SGHNT and YENEEA. V lost 0 bases and J lost 5, with 7 bases in between. CDR3 DNA sequence: TGTGCCAGCAGCTTAGAAGGCGCGACCGGGGAGCTGTTTTTT. It codes for CASSLEGATGELFF.

V gene TRBV5-1 combines with J gene TRBJ1-2; the D gene is possibly TRBD1 (6 bases). Germline V gene lookup returns CDR1 SGHRS and CDR2 YFSETQ. The CDR3 consists of 14 residues. Trimming stripped 4 bases from V and 4 bases from J, with 14 bases between. The CDR3 DNA sequence: TGCGCCAGCAGCCCCTCAGGGGAGGTCTATGGCTACACCTTC. Amino acid sequence: CASSPSGEVYGYTF.

For this clone: The same CDR3 can be traced to other DNA sequences in this sample. This rearrangement joins TRBV11-2 to TRBJ2-7; 10 bases map to TRBD1. The germline CDR1 and CDR2 sequences are SGHAT and FQNNGV. The CDR3 sequence is 15 residues long. With V trimmed by 1 base and J by 1 base, 1 base remained unmatched. The CDR3 reads CASSLGQGASYEQYF. The CDR3 bases are TGTGCCAGCAGCTTAGGACAGGGGGCATCCTACGAGCAGTACTTC.

This clone occurred once. The chain uses TRBV7-9 and TRBJ2-7, with D tentatively TRBD1 (7 bases). This CDR3 spans 14 amino acids. V shed 5 bases and J shed 4 bases, with 15 bases lying between them. Germline V gene lookup returns CDR1 SEHNR and CDR2 FQNEAQ (reference sequence). CDR3 DNA: TGTGCCAGCAGCGCCCGACAGGGAGGATACGAGCAGTACTTC. Amino acids: CASSARQGGYEQYF.

The chain is built from TRBV5-1 and TRBJ2-1, with D possibly being TRBD1 (6 bases). The CDR3 is 14 amino acids. V dropped 0 bases and J dropped 12 bases, with 16 bases sitting between them. Looked up from germline, CDR1 is SGHRS and CDR2 is YFSETQ. This chain's CDR3 is CASSLGVSGQPQFF. CDR3 nucleotides: TGCGCCAGCAGCTTGGGGGTATCGGGACAACCGCAGTTCTTC. Using reference TRBV5-1 and TRBJ2-1 for the parts outside the CDR3, the full variable domain is KAGVTQTPRYLIKTRGQQVTLSCSPISGHRSVSWYQQTPGQGLQFLFEYFSETQRNKGNFPGRFSGRQFSNSRSEMNVSTLELGDSALYLCASSLGVSGQPQFFGPGTRLTVL.

This clone was detected once. The chain uses TRBV4-1 and TRBJ2-5, with 11 positions matching TRBD2. After removal of 7 bases from V and 1 base from J, the junction contained 8 bases not matched to a gene. Looked up from germline, CDR1 is MGHRA and CDR2 is YSYEKL. The CDR3 runs 16 residues. The DNA of the CDR3 is TGCGCCAGCAAACCACTAGCGGGAGAGATCCAAGAGACCCAGTACTTC. It encodes CASKPLAGEIQETQYF.

The chain is built from TRBV28 and TRBJ1-2; TRBD1 matches 9 bases. CDR1 and CDR2 from the germline V gene are MDHEN and SYDVKM. This CDR3 contains 16 residues. The J segment lost 9 bases and the V segment lost 4 bases, leaving 15 bases of the junction unmatched. The CDR3 is CASSSSGTGLNMRYTF. CDR3 nucleotide sequence: TGTGCCAGCAGTTCCTCCGGGACAGGGTTAAATATGCGCTACACCTTC.

The chain recombines TRBV28 with TRBJ1-5, with D perhaps matching TRBD1 (6 bases). Germline V gene data show CDR1 as MDHEN and CDR2 as SYDVKM. V was cut by 5 bases and J by 0 bases, with 8 bases left in between. CDR3 length: 14 residues. The chain's CDR3 is CASSNRVSNQPQHF. CDR3 nucleotide sequence: TGTGCCAGCAGTAACAGGGTTAGCAATCAGCCCCAGCATTTT.

This chain uses TRBV15 with TRBJ1-4; D remains unclear. The germline gives CDR1 LNHNV, CDR2 YYDKDF (reference sequence). CDR3 length equals 15 residues. The ends were cut back, 3 bases at V and 7 bases at J, with 15 bases in the middle. The CDR3 loop reads CATSRRSGSPEKLFF. For the CDR3, the DNA is TGTGCCACCAGCAGGCGGTCGGGGTCCCCTGAAAAACTGTTTTTT.

The chain combines TRBV5-1 with TRBJ1-3, with D possibly being TRBD1 (5 bases). Between the trimmed V and J ends, which lost 2 bases and 4 bases, there was a span of 16 bases. From germline, CDR1 is SGHRS and CDR2 YFSETQ. The CDR3 runs to 16 residues. CDR3 loop: CASSLLTRVIGNTIYF. The CDR3 nucleotides are TGCGCCAGCAGCTTACTAACCAGGGTGATCGGAAACACCATATATTTT.

The chain is built from TRBV16 and TRBJ2-1, with 9 positions matching TRBD2. The CDR3 has 18 amino acids. Trimming cost V 2 bases and J 5 bases; bases outside gene matches: 13. Germline CDR1 is KGHSY and CDR2 is FQNENV. The CDR3: CASSQPIVAGARNNEQFF. The CDR3 coding sequence is TGTGCCAGCAGCCAACCTATTGTAGCGGGAGCGCGTAACAATGAGCAGTTCTTC. The whole variable domain, filled in from reference TRBV16 and TRBJ2-1, reads GEEVAQTPKHLVRGEGQKAKLYCAPIKGHSYVFWYQQVLKNEFKFLISFQNENVFDETGMPKERFSAKCLPNSPCSLEIQATKLEDSAVYFCASSQPIVAGARNNEQFFGPGTRLTVL.

V and J are TRBV30 and TRBJ1-2, with D perhaps matching TRBD1 (5 bases). The CDR3 contains 14 residues. Trimming removed 0 bases at V and 7 bases at J, with 15 bases between. Germline assignment: CDR1 GTSNPN and CDR2 SVGIG (reference sequence). The CDR3 here is CAWSVGAGNGGYTF. The CDR3 coding sequence is TGTGCCTGGAGTGTAGGGGCAGGGAACGGTGGCTACACCTTC.

The chain is built from TRBV5-1 and TRBJ2-5; the match to TRBD1 covers 7 bases. V lost 4 bases to trimming and J lost 4 bases; unmatched junction nucleotides: 4. The CDR3 is 13 amino acids. Per the germline V gene, CDR1 is SGHRS and CDR2 is YFSETQ. CDR3 DNA: TGCGCCAGCAGCACGACAGGGTCAGAGACCCAGTACTTC. This gives the protein CASSTTGSETQYF. The full variable domain, in which reference TRBV5-1 and TRBJ2-5 provide the parts outside the CDR3, is KAGVTQTPRYLIKTRGQQVTLSCSPISGHRSVSWYQQTPGQGLQFLFEYFSETQRNKGNFPGRFSGRQFSNSRSEMNVSTLELGDSALYLCASSTTGSETQYFGPGTRLLVL.

This chain links TRBV7-9 with TRBJ1-2; D unclear. The length of the CDR3 is 12 residues. Trimming left V 5 bases short and J 10 bases short, with 14 bases between. The V gene's germline CDR1 is SEHNR and CDR2 FQNEAQ (reference sequence). The CDR3 DNA sequence: TGTGCCAGCAGCCCAATCGCGTTTGACTACACCTTC. Translation: CASSPIAFDYTF.

This clone was counted once. The rearrangement joins TRBV27 to TRBJ1-2; D is perhaps TRBD1 (5 bases). The CDR3 totals 13 residues. With 5 bases removed from V and 7 bases from J, the gap between germline ends came to 14 bases. Germline assignment: CDR1 MNHEY and CDR2 SMNVEV (reference sequence). The CDR3 region has the DNA TGTGCCAGCAGTCCCCTCGGGGGATCTGGCTACACCTTC. Its translation: CASSPLGGSGYTF.

This chain uses TRBV28 with TRBJ2-2; 8 nucleotides line up with TRBD1. The germline V gene has CDR1 MDHEN and CDR2 SYDVKM. This CDR3 spans 17 amino acids. With 2 bases clipped from V and 0 bases from J, the junction kept 5 bases outside the gene matches. The CDR3 region has the DNA TGTGCCAGCAGTTTAGCGGGACAGGCCACGAACACCGGGGAGCTGTTTTTT. The encoded protein is CASSLAGQATNTGELFF. Full variable domain (remainder filled in from reference TRBV28 and TRBJ2-2): DVKVTQSSRYLVKRTGEKVFLECVQDMDHENMFWYRQDPGLGLRLIYFSYDVKMKEKGDIPEGYSVSREKKERFSLILESASTNQTSMYLCASSLAGQATNTGELFFGEGSRLTVL.